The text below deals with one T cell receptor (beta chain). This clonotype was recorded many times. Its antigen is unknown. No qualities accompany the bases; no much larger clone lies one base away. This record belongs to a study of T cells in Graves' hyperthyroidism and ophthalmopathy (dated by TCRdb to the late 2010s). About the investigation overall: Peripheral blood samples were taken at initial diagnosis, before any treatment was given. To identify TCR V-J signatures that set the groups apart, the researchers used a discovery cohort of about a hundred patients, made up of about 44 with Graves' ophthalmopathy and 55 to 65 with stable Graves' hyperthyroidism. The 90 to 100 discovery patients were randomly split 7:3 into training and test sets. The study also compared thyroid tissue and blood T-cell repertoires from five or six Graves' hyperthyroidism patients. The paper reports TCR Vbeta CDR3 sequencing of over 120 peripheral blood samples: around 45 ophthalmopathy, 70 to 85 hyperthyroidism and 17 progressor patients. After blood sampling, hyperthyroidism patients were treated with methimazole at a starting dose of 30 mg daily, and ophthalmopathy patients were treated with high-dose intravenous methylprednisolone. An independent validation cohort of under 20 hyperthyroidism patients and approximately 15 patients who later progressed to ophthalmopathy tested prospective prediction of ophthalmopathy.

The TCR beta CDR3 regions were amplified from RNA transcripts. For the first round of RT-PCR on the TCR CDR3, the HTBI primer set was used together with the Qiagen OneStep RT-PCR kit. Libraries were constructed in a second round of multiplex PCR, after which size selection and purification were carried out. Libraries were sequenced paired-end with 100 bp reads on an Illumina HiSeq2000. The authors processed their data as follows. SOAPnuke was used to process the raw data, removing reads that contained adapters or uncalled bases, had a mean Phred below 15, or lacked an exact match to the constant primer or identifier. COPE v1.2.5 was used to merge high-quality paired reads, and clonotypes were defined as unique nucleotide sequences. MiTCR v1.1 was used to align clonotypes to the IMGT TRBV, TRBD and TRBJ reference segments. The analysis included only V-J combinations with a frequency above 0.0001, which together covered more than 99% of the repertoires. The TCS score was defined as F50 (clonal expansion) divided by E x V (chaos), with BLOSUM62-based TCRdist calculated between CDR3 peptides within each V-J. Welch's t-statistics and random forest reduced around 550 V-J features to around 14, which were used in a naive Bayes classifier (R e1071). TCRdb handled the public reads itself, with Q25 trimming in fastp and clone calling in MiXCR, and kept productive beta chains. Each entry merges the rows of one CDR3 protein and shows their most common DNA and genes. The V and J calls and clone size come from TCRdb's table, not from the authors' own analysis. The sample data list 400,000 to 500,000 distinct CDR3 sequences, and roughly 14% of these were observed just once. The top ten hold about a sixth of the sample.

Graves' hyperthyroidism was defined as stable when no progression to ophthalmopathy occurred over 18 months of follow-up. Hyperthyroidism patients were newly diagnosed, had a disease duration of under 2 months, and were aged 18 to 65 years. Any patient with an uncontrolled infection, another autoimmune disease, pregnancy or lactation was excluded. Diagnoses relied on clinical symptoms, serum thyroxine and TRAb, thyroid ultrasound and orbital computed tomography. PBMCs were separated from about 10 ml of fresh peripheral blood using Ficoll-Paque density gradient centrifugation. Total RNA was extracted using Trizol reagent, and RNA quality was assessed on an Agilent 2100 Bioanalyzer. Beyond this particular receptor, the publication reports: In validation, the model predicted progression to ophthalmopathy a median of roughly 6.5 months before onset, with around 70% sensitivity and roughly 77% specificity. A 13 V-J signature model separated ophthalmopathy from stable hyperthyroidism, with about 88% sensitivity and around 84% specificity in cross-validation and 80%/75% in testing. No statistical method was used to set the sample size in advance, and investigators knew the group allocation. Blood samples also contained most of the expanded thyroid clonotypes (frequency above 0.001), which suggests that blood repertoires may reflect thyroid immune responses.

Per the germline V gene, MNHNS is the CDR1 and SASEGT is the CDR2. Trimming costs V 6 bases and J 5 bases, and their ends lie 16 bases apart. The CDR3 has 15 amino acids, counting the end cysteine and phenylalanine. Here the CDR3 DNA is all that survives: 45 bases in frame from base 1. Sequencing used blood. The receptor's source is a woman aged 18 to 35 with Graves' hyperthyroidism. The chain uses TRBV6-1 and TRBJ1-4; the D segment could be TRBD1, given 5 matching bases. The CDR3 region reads CASRPTEEGNEKLFF. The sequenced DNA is TGTGCCAGCAGACCCACGGAAGAGGGGAATGAAAAACTGTTTTTT.